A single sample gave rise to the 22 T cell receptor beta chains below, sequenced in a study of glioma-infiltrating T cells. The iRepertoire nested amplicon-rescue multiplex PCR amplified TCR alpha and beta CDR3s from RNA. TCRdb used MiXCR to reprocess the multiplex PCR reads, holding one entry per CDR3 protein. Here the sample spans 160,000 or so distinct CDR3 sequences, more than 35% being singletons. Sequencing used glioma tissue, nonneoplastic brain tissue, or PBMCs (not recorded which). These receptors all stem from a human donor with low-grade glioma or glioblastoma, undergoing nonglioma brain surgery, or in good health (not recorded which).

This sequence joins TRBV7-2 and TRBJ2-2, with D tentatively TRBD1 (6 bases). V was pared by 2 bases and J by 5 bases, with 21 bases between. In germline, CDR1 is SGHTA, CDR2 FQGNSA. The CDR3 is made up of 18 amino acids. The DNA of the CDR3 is TGTGCCAGCAGCTTAAGGGCAGTAACAGGGCCGGCGACCGGGGAGCTGTTTTTT. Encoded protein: CASSLRAVTGPATGELFF.

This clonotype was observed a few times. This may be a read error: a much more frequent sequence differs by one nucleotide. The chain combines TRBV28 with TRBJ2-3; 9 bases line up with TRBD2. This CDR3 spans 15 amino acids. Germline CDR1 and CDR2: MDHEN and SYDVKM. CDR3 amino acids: CASRLGGTSTDTRYF. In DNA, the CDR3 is TGTGCCAGTAGGTTGGGCGGGACTAGCACAGATACGCGGTATTTT.

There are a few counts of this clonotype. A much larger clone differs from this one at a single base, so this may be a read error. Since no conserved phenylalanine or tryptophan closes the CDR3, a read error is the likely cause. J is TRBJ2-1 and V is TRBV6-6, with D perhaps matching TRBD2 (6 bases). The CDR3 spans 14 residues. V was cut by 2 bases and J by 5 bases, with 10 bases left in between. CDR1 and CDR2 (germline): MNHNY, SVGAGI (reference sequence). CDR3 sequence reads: CASSYKGTDNEQFS. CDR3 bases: TGTGCCAGCAGTTACAAGGGGACTGACAATGAGCAGTTCTCC.

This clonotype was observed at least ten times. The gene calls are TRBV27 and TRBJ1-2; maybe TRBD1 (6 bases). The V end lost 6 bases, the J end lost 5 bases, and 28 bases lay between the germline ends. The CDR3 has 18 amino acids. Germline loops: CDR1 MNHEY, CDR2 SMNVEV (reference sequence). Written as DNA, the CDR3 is TGTGCCAGCAGATCGACCGGGTCAGGGGTAGGAATGAGGTATGGCTACACCTTC. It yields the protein CASRSTGSGVGMRYGYTF.

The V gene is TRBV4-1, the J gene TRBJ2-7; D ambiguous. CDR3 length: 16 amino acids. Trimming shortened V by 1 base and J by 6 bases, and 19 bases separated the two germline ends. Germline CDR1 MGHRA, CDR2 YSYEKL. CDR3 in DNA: TGCGCCAGCAGCCAAGGATTGGTCGCGACCTCCGGCGAGCAGTACTTC. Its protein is CASSQGLVATSGEQYF.

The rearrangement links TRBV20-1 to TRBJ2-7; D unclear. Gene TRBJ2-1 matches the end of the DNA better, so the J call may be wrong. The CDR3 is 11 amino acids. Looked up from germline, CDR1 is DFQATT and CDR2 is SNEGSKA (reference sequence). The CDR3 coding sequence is TGCAGTGCTCCGGAGATCTATGAGCAGTTCTTC. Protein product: CSAPEIYEQFF.

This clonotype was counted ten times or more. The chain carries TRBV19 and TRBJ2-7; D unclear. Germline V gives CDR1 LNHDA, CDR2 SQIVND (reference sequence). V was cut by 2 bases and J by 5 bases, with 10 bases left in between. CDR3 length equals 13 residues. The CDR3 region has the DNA TGTGCCAGTAGTATAAGCTTGGCGAACGAGCAGTACTTC. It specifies CASSISLANEQYF.

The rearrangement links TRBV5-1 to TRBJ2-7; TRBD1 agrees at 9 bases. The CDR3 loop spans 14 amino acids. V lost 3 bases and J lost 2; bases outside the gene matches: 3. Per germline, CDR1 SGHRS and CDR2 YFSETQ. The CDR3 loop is CASSSRTGAYEQYF. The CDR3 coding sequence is TGCGCCAGCAGCTCGAGGACAGGGGCCTACGAGCAGTACTTC.

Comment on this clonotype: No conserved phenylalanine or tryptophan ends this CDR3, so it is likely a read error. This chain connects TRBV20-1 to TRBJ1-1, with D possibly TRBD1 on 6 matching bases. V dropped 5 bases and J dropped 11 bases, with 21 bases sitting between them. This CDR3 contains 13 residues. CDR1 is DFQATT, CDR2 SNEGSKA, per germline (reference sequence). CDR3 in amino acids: CSAYGQSGTLAFS. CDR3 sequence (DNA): TGCAGTGCTTACGGACAGTCGGGCACTTTGGCTTTCTCT.

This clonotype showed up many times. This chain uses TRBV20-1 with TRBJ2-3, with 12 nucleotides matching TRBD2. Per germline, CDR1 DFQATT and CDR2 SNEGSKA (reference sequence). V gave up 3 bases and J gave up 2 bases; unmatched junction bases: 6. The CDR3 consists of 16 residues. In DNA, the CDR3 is TGCAGTGCTAGGACTAGCGGGAGATGGGACACAGATACGCAGTATTTT. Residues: CSARTSGRWDTDTQYF.

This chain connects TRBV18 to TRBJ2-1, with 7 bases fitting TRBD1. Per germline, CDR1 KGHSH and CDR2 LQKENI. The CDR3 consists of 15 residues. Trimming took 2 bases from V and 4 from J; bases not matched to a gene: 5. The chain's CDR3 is CASSPSGQQYNEQFF. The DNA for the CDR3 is TGTGCCAGCTCACCATCGGGACAGCAATACAATGAGCAGTTCTTC.

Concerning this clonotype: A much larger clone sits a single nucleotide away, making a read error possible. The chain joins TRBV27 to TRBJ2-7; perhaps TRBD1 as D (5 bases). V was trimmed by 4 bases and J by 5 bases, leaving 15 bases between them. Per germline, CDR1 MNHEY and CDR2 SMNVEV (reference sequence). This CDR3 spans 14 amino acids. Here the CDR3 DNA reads TGTGCCAGCAGTTCCTGGGCAGGGCAGCACGAGCAGTACTTC. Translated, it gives CASSSWAGQHEQYF.

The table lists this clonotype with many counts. The CDR3, as DNA: TGTGCCAGCAGTCCATCGGACAGCCCTAACTATGGCTACACCTTC. Translating gives CASSPSDSPNYGYTF. The chain carries TRBV6-1 and TRBJ1-2, with D possibly being TRBD1 (6 bases). This CDR3 is built from 15 residues. The germline CDR1 and CDR2 sequences are MNHNS and SASEGT. Trimming left V 5 bases short and J 0 bases short, with 13 bases between.

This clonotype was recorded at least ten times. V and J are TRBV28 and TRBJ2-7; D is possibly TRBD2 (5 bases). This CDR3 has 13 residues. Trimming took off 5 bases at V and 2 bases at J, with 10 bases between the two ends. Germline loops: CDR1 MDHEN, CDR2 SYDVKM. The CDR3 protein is CASSELDPYEQYF. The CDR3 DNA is TGTGCCAGCAGTGAACTAGATCCCTACGAGCAGTACTTC.

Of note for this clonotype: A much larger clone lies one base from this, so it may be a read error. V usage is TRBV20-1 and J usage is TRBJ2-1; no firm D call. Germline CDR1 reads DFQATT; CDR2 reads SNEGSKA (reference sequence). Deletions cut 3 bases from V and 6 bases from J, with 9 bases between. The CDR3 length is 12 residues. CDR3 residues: CSASSGCNEQFF. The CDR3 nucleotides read TGCAGTGCTAGTTCCGGATGCAATGAGCAGTTCTTC.

CDR3 DNA sequence: TGTGCCAGCAGCCCAGAATACGCCCCGCTGGGTGGCTACACCTTC. Protein product: CASSPEYAPLGGYTF. The chain uses TRBV7-9 and TRBJ1-2; D unresolved. The CDR3 spans 15 residues. Germline V gives CDR1 SEHNR, CDR2 FQNEAQ (reference sequence). The ends were cut back, 5 bases at V and 7 bases at J, with 20 bases in the middle.

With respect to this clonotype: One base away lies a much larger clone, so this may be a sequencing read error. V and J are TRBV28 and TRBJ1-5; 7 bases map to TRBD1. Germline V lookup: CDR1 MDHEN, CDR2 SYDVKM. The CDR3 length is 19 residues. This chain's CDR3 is CASSFLTGRGFYSNKPQHF. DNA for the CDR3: TGTGCCAGCAGTTTTTTGACAGGGAGGGGATTCTATAGCAATAAGCCCCAGCATTTT.

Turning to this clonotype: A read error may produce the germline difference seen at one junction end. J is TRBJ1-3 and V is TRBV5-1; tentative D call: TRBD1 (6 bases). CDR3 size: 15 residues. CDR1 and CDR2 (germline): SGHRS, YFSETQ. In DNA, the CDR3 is TGCGCCAGGAGCGGAGGGACATTCTCTGGAAACAGCATATATTTT. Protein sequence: CARSGGTFSGNSIYF.

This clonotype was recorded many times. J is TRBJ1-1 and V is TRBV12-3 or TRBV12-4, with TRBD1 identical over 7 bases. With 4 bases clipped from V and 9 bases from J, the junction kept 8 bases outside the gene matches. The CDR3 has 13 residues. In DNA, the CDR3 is TGTGCCAGCAGTTCAGCGACAGGGAATCAAGCTTTCTTT. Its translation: CASSSATGNQAFF.

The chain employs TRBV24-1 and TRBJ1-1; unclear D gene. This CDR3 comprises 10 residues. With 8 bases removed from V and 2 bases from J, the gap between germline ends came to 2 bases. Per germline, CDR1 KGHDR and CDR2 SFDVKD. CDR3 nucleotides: TGTGCCACCAACAACACTGAAGCTTTCTTT. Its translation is CATNNTEAFF.

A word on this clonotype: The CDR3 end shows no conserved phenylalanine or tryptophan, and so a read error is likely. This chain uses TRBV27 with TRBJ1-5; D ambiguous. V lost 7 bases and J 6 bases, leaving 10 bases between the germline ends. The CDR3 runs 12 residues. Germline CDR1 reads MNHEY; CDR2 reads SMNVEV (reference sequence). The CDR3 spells CASIQMGQPQHL. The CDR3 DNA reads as TGTGCCAGCATCCAAATGGGTCAGCCCCAGCATCTT.

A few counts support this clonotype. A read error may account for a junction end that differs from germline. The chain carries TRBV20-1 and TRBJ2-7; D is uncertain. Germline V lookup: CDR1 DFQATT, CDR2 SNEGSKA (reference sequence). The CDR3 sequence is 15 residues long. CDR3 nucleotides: TGCAGTGCTAGAGATGGGCGGAGCCCCTCCTGCGAGCAGTACTTC. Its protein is CSARDGRSPSCEQYF.